These 9 T cell receptor beta chains were sequenced from one sample in a study of T cell repertoires in cytomegalovirus infection. TCRdb re-analysed the reads in MiXCR, keeping a single row per CDR3 protein. This sample has 750,000 to 950,000 distinct CDR3 sequences, with 25% to 30% found just once. Their antigen targets remain unknown. Specimen: cultured CD8+ T cells from PBMCs, collected from culture after CMV antigen stimulation. The source of these receptors is a human donor in good health (CMV status not recorded). Some clones in this sample may be carry-over from other donors' samples.

This clonotype came up a few times. V is TRBV28 and J is TRBJ2-5; tentative D call: TRBD1 (6 bases). Germline loops: CDR1 MDHEN, CDR2 SYDVKM. The CDR3 spans 15 residues. V lost 6 bases and J 1 base, leaving 15 bases between the germline ends. The CDR3 DNA is TGTGCCAGCAGAAACTCCCGGACAGCCCAAGAGACCCAGTACTTC. This translates into CASRNSRTAQETQYF.

The chain combines TRBV5-1 with TRBJ2-1; D is possibly TRBD1 or TRBD2 (5 bases each). The CDR3 is made up of 15 amino acids. The germline CDR1 and CDR2 sequences are SGHRS and YFSETQ. The V gene lost 3 bases and the J gene lost 8 bases, with 18 bases spanning the gap. The CDR3 coding sequence is TGCGCCAGCAGCTCAACCGGGGCCCCGAAAGATGAGCAGTTCTTC. Translating gives CASSSTGAPKDEQFF.

This chain uses TRBV24-1 with TRBJ1-1, with D hard to call. The CDR3 consists of 12 residues. V lost 5 bases and J lost 1, with 4 bases in between. CDR1 is KGHDR and CDR2 is SFDVKD in the germline V gene. This CDR3 reads CATSGKNTEAFF. In DNA form, the CDR3 reads TGTGCCACCAGTGGGAAGAACACTGAAGCTTTCTTT.

The rearrangement links TRBV12-3 or TRBV12-4 to TRBJ2-5, with TRBD1 as a possible D gene (5 bases). CDR3 length: 13 amino acids. V lost 7 bases to trimming and J lost 3 bases, with 12 bases between them. CDR3 region: CASTISTEETQYF. The CDR3 region has the DNA TGTGCCAGCACTATTTCGACAGAAGAGACCCAGTACTTC.

This clonotype occurred a few times. J is TRBJ1-1 and V is TRBV7-6; 7 bases line up with TRBD1. With V trimmed by 3 bases and J by 4 bases, 8 bases remained unmatched. This CDR3 region has 15 residues. Germline V gene lookup returns CDR1 SGHVS and CDR2 FNYEAQ. This CDR3 reads CASSFRDSTFTEAFF. The CDR3 coding sequence is TGTGCCAGCAGCTTCCGGGACAGCACTTTCACTGAAGCTTTCTTT.

This clonotype was seen a handful of times. DNA of the CDR3: TGCAGTGCTAGAGATCGAGACAGGCCCTACGAGCAGTACGTC. This gives the protein CSARDRDRPYEQYV. J is TRBJ2-7 and V is TRBV20-1, with a weak D call TRBD1 (6 bases). Trimming stripped 0 bases from V and 2 bases from J, with 11 bases between. The CDR3 runs to 14 residues. Germline V gene lookup returns CDR1 DFQATT and CDR2 SNEGSKA (reference sequence).

This clonotype was counted at least ten times. J is TRBJ1-1 and V is TRBV11-3; tentative D call: TRBD1 (5 bases). Trimming removed 0 bases from V and 0 bases from J, with 8 bases in between. The CDR3 runs 15 residues. Per germline, CDR1 SGHNT and CDR2 YENEEA. CDR3 amino acids: CASSLDGGMNTEAFF. CDR3 coding DNA: TGTGCCAGCAGCTTAGACGGGGGAATGAACACTGAAGCTTTCTTT.

This clonotype showed up just a few times. The chain uses TRBV7-9 and TRBJ1-6; TRBD1 might be the D (5 bases). The germline V gene has CDR1 SEHNR and CDR2 FQNEAQ (reference sequence). This CDR3 has 14 residues. The V gene lost 5 bases and the J gene lost 7 bases, with 12 bases spanning the gap. The CDR3 DNA reads as TGTGCCAGCAGCCGACCGGGGGGAAATTCACCCCTCCACTTT. The encoded protein is CASSRPGGNSPLHF. Together with reference TRBV7-9 and TRBJ1-6, the CDR3 gives the full variable domain: DTGVSQNPRHKITKRGQNVTFRCDPISEHNRLYWYRQTLGQGPEFLTYFQNEAQLEKSRLLSDRFSAERPKGSFSTLEIQRTEQGDSAMYLCASSRPGGNSPLHFGNGTRLTVT.

The chain uses TRBV10-1 and TRBJ2-1; 7 bases map to TRBD2. The CDR3 totals 13 residues. Per the germline V gene, CDR1 is WNHNN and CDR2 is SYGVQD (reference sequence). Trimming removed 6 bases from V and 6 bases from J; junction bases left unmatched: 5. This chain's CDR3 is CASRSTGGNEQFF. DNA for the CDR3: TGCGCCAGCAGATCTACGGGGGGCAATGAGCAGTTCTTC.